This is a list of T cell receptor beta chains from one sample in a study of blood T cell repertoires in COVID-19. Using immunoSEQ multiplex PCR, the repertoire was profiled, and TCRdb retains in-frame clones only, with some absent. The sample consists of 45,000 to 50,000 clones, 75% to 85% of them appearing once. The source material was peripheral blood. These receptor sequences come from a man older than 75 in a cohort sampled during active COVID-19. Each CDR3 is given with its conserved first and last residue.

TRBV9	TRBJ1-4	CASSAKQGGNEKLFF
TRBV5-1	TRBJ2-7	CASNRDRASYEQYF
TRBV28	TRBJ2-7	CASSEGGEQYF
TRBV5-1	TRBJ2-3	CASRYSGTSGRATDTQYF
TRBV9	TRBJ1-4	CASSVEVSRGEKLFF
TRBV2	TRBJ1-4	CASSDNAGGKLFF
TRBV9	TRBJ2-7	CASSAGQSSYEQYF
TRBV18	TRBJ1-3	CASSTGGGNTIYF
TRBV19	TRBJ1-2	CASTRGQGREVYGYTF
TRBV25-1	TRBJ2-3	CATEGDRDLGTDTQYF
TRBV7-8	TRBJ1-1	CASSHYSNTEAFF
TRBV7-9	TRBJ2-7	CASSKAVLAAYEQYF
TRBV6-6	TRBJ1-2	CASRHPGQGSGYTF
TRBV7-2	TRBJ2-7	CASSLGAAGLASSYEQYF
TRBV30	TRBJ2-4	CAWGSNGGNIQYF
TRBV10-3	TRBJ2-7	CAISESISGGTSRLAEQYF
TRBV29-1	TRBJ2-3	CSVHTDTSDTQYF
TRBV28	TRBJ2-3	CASTVSGGPTDTQYF
TRBV28	TRBJ1-5	CASSLGGTSNQPQHF
TRBV27	TRBJ1-6	CASSPDRAGSSPLHF
TRBV28	TRBJ2-7	CASSLPLTGYEQYF
TRBV6-6	TRBJ2-5	CASRSGYLGETQYF
TRBV6-5	TRBJ1-5	CASSSRQGAVQPQHF
TRBV5-4	TRBJ1-6	CASSQGDRAIRPLHF
TRBV7-2	TRBJ1-4	CASSLTGSGEKLFF
TRBV28	TRBJ1-1	CASSRQSGTEAFF
TRBV29-1	TRBJ2-7	CSVGGVRLYEQYF
TRBV2	TRBJ2-2	CASSAQGVSTGELFF
TRBV6-5	TRBJ2-5	CASSLGGGWETQYF
TRBV9	TRBJ2-7	CASSASSGTGGAYEQYF
TRBV5-1	TRBJ1-2	CASSLDLGARGYTF
TRBV28	TRBJ1-1	CASRSGGRTTEAFF
TRBV19	TRBJ2-7	CASRRTDSSYEQYF
TRBV28	TRBJ2-2	CASSLWASGVRGELFF